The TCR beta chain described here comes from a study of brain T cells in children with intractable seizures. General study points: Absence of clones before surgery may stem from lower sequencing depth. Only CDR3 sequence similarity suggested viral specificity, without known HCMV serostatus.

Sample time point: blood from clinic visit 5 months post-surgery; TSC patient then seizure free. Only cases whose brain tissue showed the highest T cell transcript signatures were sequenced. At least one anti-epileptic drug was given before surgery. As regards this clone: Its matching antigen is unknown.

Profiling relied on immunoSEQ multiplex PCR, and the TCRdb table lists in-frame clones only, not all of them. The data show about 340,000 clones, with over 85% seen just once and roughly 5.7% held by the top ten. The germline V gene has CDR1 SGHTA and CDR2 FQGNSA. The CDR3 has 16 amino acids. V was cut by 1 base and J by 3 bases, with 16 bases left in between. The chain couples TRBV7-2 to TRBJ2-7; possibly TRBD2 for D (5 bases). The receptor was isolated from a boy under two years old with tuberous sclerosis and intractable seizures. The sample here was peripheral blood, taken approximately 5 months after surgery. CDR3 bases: TGTGCCAGCAGCTTAGGGGCTAGCTCCCTGTTCTACGAGCAGTACTTC. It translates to CASSLGASSLFYEQYF.